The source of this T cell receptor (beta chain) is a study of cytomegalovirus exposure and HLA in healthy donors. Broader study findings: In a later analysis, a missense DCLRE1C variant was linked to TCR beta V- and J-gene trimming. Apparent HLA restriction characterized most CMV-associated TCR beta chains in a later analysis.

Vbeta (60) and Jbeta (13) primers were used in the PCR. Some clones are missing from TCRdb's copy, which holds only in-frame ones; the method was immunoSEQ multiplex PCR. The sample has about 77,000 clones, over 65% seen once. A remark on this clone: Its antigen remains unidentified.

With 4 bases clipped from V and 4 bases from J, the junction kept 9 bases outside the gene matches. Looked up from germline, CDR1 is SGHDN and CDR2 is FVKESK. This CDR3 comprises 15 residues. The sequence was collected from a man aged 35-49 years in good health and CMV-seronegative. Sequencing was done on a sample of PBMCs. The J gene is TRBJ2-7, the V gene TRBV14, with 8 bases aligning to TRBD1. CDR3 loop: CASSRTRTGPYEQYF. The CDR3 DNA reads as TGTGCCAGCAGCCGTACCCGGACAGGGCCTTACGAGCAGTACTTC.